Shown below are 26 T cell receptor beta chains from a single sample sequenced in a study of vaccination and CD4 T cells after COVID-19. Treatment denoted: roughly 11-day PBMC culture with coronavirus spike peptide pools or control peptides (ViraFEST assay). With the Oncomine TCR Beta short-read assay, DNA from cultured CD4+ T cells was sequenced. TCRdb re-derived calls from the PCR reads in MiXCR, one entry per CDR3 protein. The data show 10,000 to 15,000 distinct CDR3 sequences, approximately 69% seen once. The antigens of these receptors remain unknown. The sequencing input was CD4+ T cells from blood, cultured in vitro. Receptors were obtained from a human donor who had recovered from COVID-19.

The chain has TRBV24-1 and TRBJ2-3, with D unresolved. Trimming shortened V by 5 bases and J by 6 bases, and 11 bases separated the two germline ends. Germline V gene lookup returns CDR1 KGHDR and CDR2 SFDVKD. The CDR3 covers 13 residues. The CDR3 reads CATSGGSRDTQYF. The DNA of the CDR3 is TGTGCCACCAGTGGCGGCAGTCGGGATACGCAGTATTTT.

The chain has TRBV5-1 and TRBJ2-3; 10 bases map to TRBD2. Germline CDR1 is SGHRS and CDR2 is YFSETQ. V dropped 0 bases and J dropped 1; count of bases not matched to a gene: 2. This CDR3 has 16 amino acids. In nucleotides, the CDR3 is TGCGCCAGCAGCTTGGGCGGACTAGCGGGCACAGATACGCAGTATTTT. Its protein is CASSLGGLAGTDTQYF.

There are a few counts of this clonotype. The rearrangement joins TRBV12-3 or TRBV12-4 to TRBJ2-2; D could derive from TRBD1 or TRBD2 (5 bases each). There are 13 residues in the CDR3. V was cut by 6 bases and J by 7 bases, with 12 bases left in between. The CDR3 spells CASSPMGDGELFF. CDR3 sequence (DNA): TGTGCCAGCAGCCCCATGGGGGACGGGGAGCTGTTTTTT.

The rearrangement joins TRBV7-2 to TRBJ1-2; TRBD1 agrees at 7 bases. Germline CDR1 is SGHTA and CDR2 is FQGNSA. Trimming took 5 bases from V and 4 from J; bases not matched to a gene: 10. The CDR3 has 15 amino acids. CDR3 DNA: TGTGCCAGCAGCGAGCTGGGACAGAATCCCTATGGCTACACCTTC. Translated: CASSELGQNPYGYTF. The whole variable domain, filled in from reference TRBV7-2 and TRBJ1-2, reads GAGVSQSPSNKVTEKGKDVELRCDPISGHTALYWYRQSLGQGLEFLIYFQGNSAPDKSGLPSDRFSAERTGGSVSTLTIQRTQQEDSAVYLCASSELGQNPYGYTFGSGTRLTVV.

This clonotype appeared a single time. The rearrangement joins TRBV6-2 or TRBV6-3 to TRBJ1-5; unclear D gene. The ends were cut back, 5 bases at V and 4 bases at J, with 15 bases in the middle. From germline, CDR1 is MNHEY and CDR2 SVGEGT. There are 15 residues in the CDR3. The CDR3 DNA sequence: TGTGCCAGCAGTACCCGGGGAGCGGGTAATCAGCCCCAGCATTTT. It codes for CASSTRGAGNQPQHF.

The genes are TRBV27 and TRBJ1-5; D gene unclear. This CDR3 has 14 residues. Germline values: CDR1 MNHEY, CDR2 SMNVEV (reference sequence). V lost 5 bases, J lost 0 bases, and 8 bases lay in between. As DNA, the CDR3 is TGTGCCAGCAGTCGTGGTTCTAGCAATCAGCCCCAGCATTTT. Residues: CASSRGSSNQPQHF.

CDR3 in DNA: TGTGCCAGCATAGTTTCAAACCGAAATTCACCCCTCCACTTT. As protein: CASIVSNRNSPLHF. V usage is TRBV2 and J usage is TRBJ1-6; unclear D gene. The CDR3 totals 14 residues. In germline, CDR1 is SNHLY, CDR2 FYNNEI. Deletions cut 7 bases from V and 7 bases from J, with 14 bases between.

This clonotype was recorded once. V and J are TRBV6-1 and TRBJ2-4; TRBD2 matches at 7 bases. V was clipped by 4 bases and J by 0 bases; unmatched bases: 9. This CDR3 is 17 amino acids long. Germline loops: CDR1 MNHNS, CDR2 SASEGT. The CDR3 DNA reads as TGTGCCAGCAGTGGGGGCGGGGGTTCGAAAGCCAAAAACATTCAGTACTTC. This gives the protein CASSGGGGSKAKNIQYF.

This clonotype came up once. This chain uses TRBV20-1 with TRBJ2-1, with D perhaps assigned TRBD1 or TRBD2 (5 bases each). CDR3 length: 15 amino acids. Trimming removed 4 bases at V and 1 base at J, with 14 bases between. Germline V gene sequence: CDR1 DFQATT, CDR2 SNEGSKA (reference sequence). For the CDR3, the DNA is TGCAGTGCTACAATAGCGCGACAGTCCTACAATGAGCAGTTCTTC. Amino acids: CSATIARQSYNEQFF.

The V gene is TRBV19, the J gene TRBJ2-4; D assignment may be TRBD1 or TRBD2 (5 bases each). Looked up from germline, CDR1 is LNHDA and CDR2 is SQIVND (reference sequence). V was cut by 7 bases and J by 1 base, with 17 bases left in between. The CDR3 contains 16 residues. Written as DNA, the CDR3 is TGTGCCAGTATGGGGACGCGCCAGAGTGCCAAAAACATTCAGTACTTC. Its protein is CASMGTRQSAKNIQYF. Variable domain in full (rest from reference TRBV19 and TRBJ2-4): DGGITQSPKYLFRKEGQNVTLSCEQNLNHDAMYWYRQDPGQGLRLIYYSQIVNDFQKGDIAEGYSVSREKKESFPLTVTSAQKNPTAFYLCASMGTRQSAKNIQYFGAGTRLSVL.

The chain employs TRBV27 and TRBJ2-1; D possibly matches TRBD1 or TRBD2 (5 bases each). The V end was cut by 5 bases, the J end by 6 bases, with 20 bases between. Germline-derived CDR1 and CDR2 are MNHEY and SMNVEV (reference sequence). The CDR3 covers 16 residues. As DNA, the CDR3 is TGTGCCAGCAGTCCTGGGGCAGGGAGATCCCTCAATGAGCAGTTCTTC. Encoded protein: CASSPGAGRSLNEQFF.

This clonotype appeared once. The J gene is TRBJ2-3, the V gene TRBV4-3; D is perhaps TRBD2 (5 bases). With 4 bases removed from V and 5 bases from J, the gap between germline ends came to 16 bases. Germline V gives CDR1 LGHNA, CDR2 YSLEER. CDR3 length: 15 residues. The CDR3 reads CASSPTFGAVDTQYF. The DNA for the CDR3 is TGCGCCAGCAGCCCGACCTTCGGAGCGGTAGATACGCAGTATTTT.

The chain couples TRBV20-1 to TRBJ2-6; the match to TRBD1 covers 7 bases. Unmatched junction bases numbered 14, after V lost 0 bases and J lost 0 bases. Germline V gene lookup returns CDR1 DFQATT and CDR2 SNEGSKA (reference sequence). This CDR3 region has 20 residues. CDR3 in amino acids: CSARERTRDRIISGANVLTF. CDR3 sequence (DNA): TGCAGTGCTAGAGAGAGGACCCGGGACAGAATAATCTCTGGGGCCAACGTCCTGACTTTC.

V is TRBV15 and J is TRBJ1-5, with D maybe TRBD1 (5 bases). V was pared by 1 base and J by 0 bases, with 25 bases between. The CDR3 totals 21 residues. From germline, CDR1 is LNHNV and CDR2 YYDKDF (reference sequence). CDR3 sequence: CATSRAGQVLPEIYSNQPQHF. As DNA, the CDR3 is TGTGCCACCAGCAGAGCAGGGCAGGTTTTGCCGGAAATCTATAGCAATCAGCCCCAGCATTTT.

The chain couples TRBV5-6 to TRBJ2-5; TRBD2 matches 14 bases. Looked up from germline, CDR1 is SGHDT and CDR2 is YYEEEE. The length of the CDR3 is 17 residues. The ends lost 4 bases at V and 2 bases at J; junction bases unmatched: 7. CDR3 sequence reads: CASSETSGRAGQETQYF. The CDR3 DNA is TGTGCCAGCAGCGAGACTAGCGGGAGGGCCGGGCAAGAGACCCAGTACTTC. Full variable domain (outside the CDR3, taken from reference TRBV5-6 and TRBJ2-5): DAGVTQSPTHLIKTRGQQVTLRCSPKSGHDTVSWYQQALGQGPQFIFQYYEEEERQRGNFPDRFSGHQFPNYSSELNVNALLLGDSALYLCASSETSGRAGQETQYFGPGTRLLVL.

This clonotype has more than one count but fewer than ten. The V gene is TRBV7-2, the J gene TRBJ1-2, with 7 positions matching TRBD1. V trimming: 2 bases; J trimming: 6 bases; junction bases outside the gene matches: 12. CDR3 length equals 16 residues. CDR1 and CDR2 (germline): SGHTA, FQGNSA. The CDR3 region is CASSLWVTGIGNGYTF. The CDR3 DNA follows: TGTGCCAGCAGCTTATGGGTGACAGGGATCGGGAATGGCTACACCTTC. The full variable domain, in which reference TRBV7-2 and TRBJ1-2 provide the parts outside the CDR3, is GAGVSQSPSNKVTEKGKDVELRCDPISGHTALYWYRQSLGQGLEFLIYFQGNSAPDKSGLPSDRFSAERTGGSVSTLTIQRTQQEDSAVYLCASSLWVTGIGNGYTFGSGTRLTVV.

The chain has TRBV6-1 and TRBJ1-2, with D possibly matching TRBD1 (6 bases). In germline, CDR1 is MNHNS, CDR2 SASEGT. This CDR3 spans 14 amino acids. V lost 9 bases and J lost 7, with 21 bases in between. This chain's CDR3 is CASIQGLARSGYTF. As DNA, the CDR3 is TGTGCCAGTATACAGGGTTTGGCCCGGAGTGGCTACACCTTC.

This clonotype was picked up a small number of times. The chain combines TRBV29-1 with TRBJ2-5, with a weak D call TRBD1 (6 bases). Germline lookup yields CDR1 SQVTM and CDR2 ANQGSEA. The CDR3 sequence is 14 residues long. Trimming removed 6 bases from V and 1 base from J, with 15 bases in between. The CDR3 is CSVQNRVTQETQYF. DNA of the CDR3: TGCAGCGTCCAAAACAGGGTAACCCAAGAGACCCAGTACTTC.

This chain connects TRBV6-5 to TRBJ2-7, with TRBD2 matching over 11 bases. Germline V gives CDR1 MNHEY, CDR2 SVGAGI. J lost 3 bases, V lost 4 bases, and 5 bases had no gene match. The CDR3 length is 15 residues. This chain's CDR3 is CASSLGLAAFYEQYF. The CDR3 region has the DNA TGTGCCAGCAGTTTGGGACTAGCGGCCTTCTACGAGCAGTACTTC.

This clonotype was seen once. The chain combines TRBV6-1 with TRBJ2-7, with 7 bases aligning to TRBD2. With 5 bases clipped from V and 2 bases from J, the junction kept 3 bases outside the gene matches. Germline V gene sequence: CDR1 MNHNS, CDR2 SASEGT. CDR3 size: 13 residues. The CDR3 nucleotides read TGTGCCAGCAGTACTAGCGACGCCTACGAGCAGTACTTC. The encoded protein is CASSTSDAYEQYF.

The V call is TRBV28, the J call TRBJ1-1; 9 bases agree with TRBD1. The CDR3 consists of 15 residues. CDR1 MDHEN and CDR2 SYDVKM come from the germline V gene. Losses at the gene ends were 2 bases for V and 7 bases for J; bases not matched to a gene: 8. The CDR3 DNA is TGTGCCAGCAGTTTAGGGGGGACAGGGAAGTTTGAAGCTTTCTTT. Encoded protein: CASSLGGTGKFEAFF.

This chain links TRBV7-9 with TRBJ1-2; D possibly corresponds to TRBD1 (6 bases). Germline V gene data show CDR1 as SEHNR and CDR2 as FQNEAQ (reference sequence). V was clipped by 4 bases and J by 13 bases, with 13 bases between them. The CDR3 loop spans 11 amino acids. The CDR3 reads CASSYRTAATF. DNA of the CDR3: TGTGCCAGCAGCTATCGGACAGCGGCCACCTTC. Variable domain in full (rest from reference TRBV7-9 and TRBJ1-2): DTGVSQNPRHKITKRGQNVTFRCDPISEHNRLYWYRQTLGQGPEFLTYFQNEAQLEKSRLLSDRFSAERPKGSFSTLEIQRTEQGDSAMYLCASSYRTAATFGSGTRLTVV.

V is TRBV6-5 and J is TRBJ1-2, with 8 bases aligning to TRBD1. Germline assignment: CDR1 MNHEY and CDR2 SVGAGI. Germline trimming cut 2 bases from V and 8 bases from J; bases unmatched to any gene: 10. This CDR3 is 15 amino acids long. CDR3 bases: TGTGCCAGCAGTTACGGTACAGGGGGTAGTCAGGGCTACACCTTC. Translating gives CASSYGTGGSQGYTF.

The V and J genes are TRBV20-1 and TRBJ1-2, with D maybe TRBD1 (5 bases). V lost 2 bases, J lost 6 bases, and 13 bases lay in between. Germline V CDR1 and CDR2: DFQATT, SNEGSKA (reference sequence). The CDR3 totals 13 residues. The CDR3 DNA is TGCAGTGCTAGATCCCCGCAGGGCAATGGCTACACCTTC. Translation: CSARSPQGNGYTF.

V gene TRBV20-1 combines with J gene TRBJ2-1; 9 bases are shared with TRBD2. CDR1 is DFQATT and CDR2 is SNEGSKA in the germline V gene (reference sequence). V was pared by 3 bases and J by 4 bases, with 7 bases of the junction left unmatched. This CDR3 has 15 residues. The CDR3 here is CSARAGTSIYNEQFF. The CDR3 DNA follows: TGCAGTGCTAGGGCGGGGACTAGCATATACAATGAGCAGTTCTTC.

V gene TRBV15 combines with J gene TRBJ1-1; possibly TRBD1 for D (5 bases). Germline CDR1 reads LNHNV; CDR2 reads YYDKDF (reference sequence). The CDR3 is 15 residues long. V was clipped by 0 bases and J by 2 bases, with 10 bases between them. The CDR3 loop reads CATSRDMGGNTEAFF. In nucleotides, the CDR3 is TGTGCCACCAGCAGAGATATGGGGGGAAACACTGAAGCTTTCTTT. Complete variable domain (other parts from reference TRBV15 and TRBJ1-1): DAMVIQNPRYQVTQFGKPVTLSCSQTLNHNVMYWYQQKSSQAPKLLFHYYDKDFNNEADTPDNFQSRRPNTSFCFLDIRSPGLGDTAMYLCATSRDMGGNTEAFFGQGTRLTVV.